The rows below give T cell receptor beta chains drawn from one sample of a study of glioma-infiltrating T cells after dendritic cell vaccination. This table comes from immunoSEQ multiplex PCR, and its TCRdb copy is limited to in-frame clones, with some not included. The table includes about 67,000 clones, roughly 79% detected once. Source: blood, taken before dendritic cell vaccination. The receptors shown here come from a human donor with glioblastoma. CDR3s include the opening cysteine and the closing phenylalanine or tryptophan. The order of the fields is CDR3 protein, CDR3 DNA, V gene, J gene, D gene, clone size. The D gene is left open where the match is weak. Part of the rows lack a size; the others show once, few, many or a class for expanded clones.

CDR3 protein: CASSYSDRGYEQYF; CDR3 DNA: TGTGCCAGCAGTTACTCGGACAGGGGGTACGAGCAGTACTTC; V gene: TRBV6-5; J gene: TRBJ2-7; D gene: TRBD1; clone size: .
CDR3 protein: CASSLGGQSTYEQYF; CDR3 DNA: TGTGCCAGCAGCTTGGGGGGACAGAGTACGTACGAGCAGTACTTC; V gene: TRBV5-4; J gene: TRBJ2-7; D gene: TRBD1; clone size: .
CDR3 protein: CASSPAGTDNYGYTF; CDR3 DNA: TGTGCCAGCAGCCCGGCCGGGACAGATAACTATGGCTACACCTTC; V gene: TRBV7-3; J gene: TRBJ1-2; D gene: TRBD1; clone size: .
CDR3 protein: CASSRGLAGVREQFF; CDR3 DNA: TGTGCCAGCAGCCGTGGACTAGCGGGGGTCCGCGAGCAGTTCTTC; V gene: TRBV5-6; J gene: TRBJ2-1; D gene: TRBD2; clone size: .
CDR3 protein: CASSYGQGAILGGYTF; CDR3 DNA: TGTGCCAGCAGCTATGGACAGGGGGCTATTCTTGGTGGCTACACCTTC; V gene: TRBV5-6; J gene: TRBJ1-2; D gene: TRBD1; clone size: .
CDR3 protein: CAISVLAANTGELFF; CDR3 DNA: TGTGCCATCAGTGTACTAGCAGCGAACACCGGGGAGCTGTTTTTT; V gene: TRBV10-3; J gene: TRBJ2-2; D gene: .; clone size: .
CDR3 protein: CASSNQEATNYGYTF; CDR3 DNA: TGTGCCAGTAGTAACCAGGAGGCTACTAACTATGGCTACACCTTC; V gene: TRBV19; J gene: TRBJ1-2; D gene: .; clone size: .
CDR3 protein: CASSQTPDGTPSSYNSPLHF; CDR3 DNA: TGTGCCAGTAGTCAAACCCCAGACGGGACACCGAGCTCCTATAATTCACCCCTCCACTTT; V gene: TRBV19; J gene: TRBJ1-6; D gene: .; clone size: .
CDR3 protein: CASSIEVRNYGYTF; CDR3 DNA: TGTGCCAGTAGTATTGAGGTTCGTAACTATGGCTACACCTTC; V gene: TRBV19; J gene: TRBJ1-2; D gene: .; clone size: .
CDR3 protein: CASSRRTDSVNYGYTF; CDR3 DNA: TGTGCCAGCAGCCGGAGGACGGATTCCGTCAACTATGGCTACACCTTC; V gene: TRBV5-6; J gene: TRBJ1-2; D gene: .; clone size: .
CDR3 protein: CASSPDRVNQPQHF; CDR3 DNA: TGTGCCAGCTCACCCGACAGGGTGAATCAGCCCCAGCATTTT; V gene: TRBV18; J gene: TRBJ1-5; D gene: TRBD1; clone size: .
CDR3 protein: CASNQMRSYEQYF; CDR3 DNA: TGTGCCAGCAACCAAATGAGGTCCTACGAGCAGTACTTC; V gene: TRBV11-2; J gene: TRBJ2-7; D gene: .; clone size: .
CDR3 protein: CASSGTSRETQYF; CDR3 DNA: TGCGCCAGCAGCGGGACTAGCAGGGAGACCCAGTACTTC; V gene: TRBV5-1; J gene: TRBJ2-5; D gene: TRBD2; clone size: .
CDR3 protein: CASSEGAGGTSDNEQYF; CDR3 DNA: TGTGCCAGCAGCGAGGGGGCGGGTGGGACTAGCGACAACGAGCAGTACTTC; V gene: TRBV9; J gene: TRBJ2-7; D gene: TRBD2; clone size: .
CDR3 protein: CASKPGTENQPQHF; CDR3 DNA: TGTGCCAGTAAACCCGGGACAGAGAATCAGCCCCAGCATTTT; V gene: TRBV19; J gene: TRBJ1-5; D gene: TRBD1; clone size: once
CDR3 protein: CSVEGDPGQGYYEQYF; CDR3 DNA: TGCAGCGTTGAAGGAGACCCGGGACAGGGTTACTACGAGCAGTACTTC; V gene: TRBV29-1; J gene: TRBJ2-7; D gene: TRBD1; clone size: .
CDR3 protein: CASSLASGHNYGYTF; CDR3 DNA: TGCGCCAGCAGCTTGGCCTCAGGACATAACTATGGCTACACCTTC; V gene: TRBV5-1; J gene: TRBJ1-2; D gene: .; clone size: .
CDR3 protein: CASSLSPTGRNQPQHF; CDR3 DNA: TGTGCCAGCAGTTTATCCCCGACAGGGCGAAATCAGCCCCAGCATTTT; V gene: TRBV27; J gene: TRBJ1-5; D gene: TRBD1; clone size: .
CDR3 protein: CASSQTGFGNQPQHF; CDR3 DNA: TGTGCCAGCAGCCAAACAGGGTTCGGCAATCAGCCCCAGCATTTT; V gene: TRBV7-8; J gene: TRBJ1-5; D gene: .; clone size: .
CDR3 protein: CASSADLSSYNEQFF; CDR3 DNA: TGTGCCAGCAGTGCGGACTTGAGCTCCTACAATGAGCAGTTCTTC; V gene: TRBV2; J gene: TRBJ2-1; D gene: .; clone size: .
CDR3 protein: CARRREGTEAFF; CDR3 DNA: TGTGCCAGGCGCCGGGAGGGCACTGAAGCTTTCTTT; V gene: TRBV2; J gene: TRBJ1-1; D gene: .; clone size: few
CDR3 protein: CASSPGQGREPQHF; CDR3 DNA: TGTGCCAGCAGCCCCGGACAGGGAAGGGAGCCCCAGCATTTT; V gene: TRBV5-5; J gene: TRBJ1-5; D gene: TRBD1; clone size: .
CDR3 protein: CASSFTGDDEAFF; CDR3 DNA: TGTGCCAGCAGCTTCACAGGGGATGATGAAGCTTTCTTT; V gene: TRBV5-4; J gene: TRBJ1-1; D gene: TRBD1; clone size: .
CDR3 protein: CASSSNRGLNGNTIYF; CDR3 DNA: TGTGCCAGCAGTTCTAACAGGGGCTTAAATGGAAACACCATATATTTT; V gene: TRBV6-5; J gene: TRBJ1-3; D gene: TRBD1; clone size: few
CDR3 protein: CSVKQGGDTEAFF; CDR3 DNA: TGCAGCGTTAAGCAGGGGGGAGACACTGAAGCTTTCTTT; V gene: TRBV29-1; J gene: TRBJ1-1; D gene: TRBD1; clone size: once
CDR3 protein: CASSPPAGGIFGETQYF; CDR3 DNA: TGTGCCAGCTCACCACCGGCAGGGGGAATCTTTGGGGAGACCCAGTACTTC; V gene: TRBV18; J gene: TRBJ2-5; D gene: TRBD1; clone size: .
CDR3 protein: CASSYFRGSNQPQHF; CDR3 DNA: TGTGCCAGCAGCTATTTCAGGGGAAGCAATCAGCCCCAGCATTTT; V gene: TRBV6-1; J gene: TRBJ1-5; D gene: .; clone size: .
CDR3 protein: CASGPKDRGLGAFF; CDR3 DNA: TGTGCCAGCGGCCCGAAAGACAGGGGGCTAGGAGCTTTCTTT; V gene: TRBV6-5; J gene: TRBJ1-1; D gene: TRBD1; clone size: .
CDR3 protein: CASSRTAETNEKLFF; CDR3 DNA: TGTGCCAGCTCGCGGACAGCGGAGACTAATGAAAAACTGTTTTTT; V gene: TRBV18; J gene: TRBJ1-4; D gene: .; clone size: few